These T cell receptor beta chains were read from a single sample in a study of T-cell reconstitution after alpha-beta-depleted transplantation in children. One entry per CDR3 protein, called by TCRdb with MiXCR from the PCR reads. Of about 250,000 distinct CDR3 sequences listed, roughly 25% are singletons. The source was PBMCs, mostly from graft donor cells, collected 360 days after TCRalphabeta/CD19-depleted stem cell transplant. Source of these receptors: a female patient aged 2-10 years who had a stem cell transplant for congenital amegakaryocytic thrombocytopenia, so the T cells may come from the graft donor. CDR3s include the opening cysteine and the closing phenylalanine or tryptophan. The order of the fields is clone size, V gene, D gene, J gene, CDR3 DNA, CDR3 protein. The D gene is left open where the match is weak. Expanded clones are given a class, and other clones once, few, many or no size at all.

>many|TRBV10-3|-|TRBJ2-5
TGTGCCATCAGTTCAGCCGACGGGACTCAAGAGACCCAGTACTTC
CAISSADGTQETQYF
>few|TRBV20-1|-|TRBJ1-6
TGCAGTGCTAGCGGGCGGGATGTTTCACCCCTCCACTTT
CSASGRDVSPLHF
>-|TRBV20-1|-|TRBJ1-3
TGCAGTGCTAGAGGACGGACCTCTGGAAACACCATATATTTT
CSARGRTSGNTIYF
>-|TRBV3-1|-|TRBJ2-2
TGTGCCAGCAGCCAAGGGATCTTACAGGGTGACACCGGGGAGCTGTTTTTT
CASSQGILQGDTGELFF
>once|TRBV20-1|TRBD1|TRBJ2-1
TGCAGTGCTAGAAGGTGGGACAGGGGGAATGAGCAGTTCTTC
CSARRWDRGNEQFF
>once|TRBV20-1|-|TRBJ2-5
TGCAGTGCCCCTACCCCAGCGCGGGAGACCCAGTACTTC
CSAPTPARETQYF
>-|TRBV5-1|TRBD1|TRBJ2-3
TGCGCCAGCAGCCAAAGACCGGGACAGGGTCGGAACCCCACAGATACGCAGTATTTT
CASSQRPGQGRNPTDTQYF
>many|TRBV5-1|-|TRBJ1-1
TGCGCCAGCAGCTGGACGGGGAGTAACACTGAAGCTTTCTTT
CASSWTGSNTEAFF
>-|TRBV6-1|-|TRBJ2-2
TGTGCCAGCCGGCTCCAGGGGAACACCGGGGAGCTGTTTTTT
CASRLQGNTGELFF
>many|TRBV2|TRBD2|TRBJ2-5
TGTGCCAGCAGTGGGACTAGCCGACAAGAGACCCAGTACTTC
CASSGTSRQETQYF
>many|TRBV5-1|TRBD1|TRBJ1-2
TGCGCCAGCAGCTTCGGACAGGTAGCTAACTATGGCTACACCTTC
CASSFGQVANYGYTF
>-|TRBV20-1|-|TRBJ1-2
TGCAGTGCTAGAGATGCCACAGGGACCTGGAATAGGGGCTACACCTTC
CSARDATGTWNRGYTF
>-|TRBV7-9|-|TRBJ2-3
TGTGCCAGCAGCTTCCGGAGGGCCCGCACAGATACGCAGTATTTT
CASSFRRARTDTQYF
>many|TRBV6-2/TRBV6-3|-|TRBJ2-1
TGTGCCAGCATTAGCGGACCCTTAGACAATGAGCAGTTCTTC
CASISGPLDNEQFF
>-|TRBV7-2|TRBD1|TRBJ2-5
TGTGCCAGCACTTACAGGGGCCAAGAGACCCAGTACTTC
CASTYRGQETQYF
>many|TRBV6-2/TRBV6-3|-|TRBJ2-7
TGTGCCAGCAGTTACTATGCCATCACCGGGACACCCTCCTACGAGCAGTACTTC
CASSYYAITGTPSYEQYF
>-|TRBV2|-|TRBJ1-1
TGTGCCAGCATAAGGGGGTTCGGGAACACTGAAGCTTTCTTT
CASIRGFGNTEAFF
>-|TRBV28|TRBD2|TRBJ2-5
TGTGCCAGCACCTCCGGCGGACTAGTGCAAGAGACCCAGTACTTC
CASTSGGLVQETQYF
>-|TRBV12-3/TRBV12-4|TRBD1|TRBJ1-2
TGTGCCAGCAGCGGGACAGGGGTAGGCTACACCTTC
CASSGTGVGYTF
>-|TRBV20-1|TRBD2|TRBJ2-5
TGCAGTGCTACAACCGGGGGGTACCAAGAGACCCAGTACTTC
CSATTGGYQETQYF
>-|TRBV5-5|TRBD1|TRBJ2-7
TGTGCCAGCAGCTCAACGGGACAGGGATTCTACGAGCAGTACTTC
CASSSTGQGFYEQYF
>few|TRBV11-1|TRBD2|TRBJ2-7
TGTGCCAGCAGCCTGCCGGGAGGAGGCGGCTACGAGCAGTACTTC
CASSLPGGGGYEQYF
>-|TRBV6-1|-|TRBJ2-5
TGTGCCAGCAGGTCTTTTGAACGGGGAAAAGAGACCCAGTACTTC
CASRSFERGKETQYF
>-|TRBV5-1|-|TRBJ2-6
TGCGCCGGGTCTGGGGCCAACGTCCTGACTTTC
CAGSGANVLTF